This passage covers 13 T cell receptor beta chains from one sample sequenced in a study of T-cell reconstitution after alpha-beta-depleted transplantation in children. Preparation of the TCRbeta library was carried out with unique molecular identifiers. TCRdb analysed the PCR reads with MiXCR anew, one entry per CDR3 protein. The table has hundreds of thousands of distinct CDR3 sequences, roughly a tenth seen once. The sequencing used PBMCs, collected before TCRalphabeta/CD19-depleted stem cell transplant. These receptors were taken from a child aged 2 to 15 with inherited bone marrow failure, due to receive a stem cell transplant.

A remark on this clonotype: A clone one base away is much larger, so this may be a read error. The chain combines TRBV7-9 with TRBJ1-5, with a tentative D call TRBD1 (6 bases). Trimming left V 1 base short and J 5 bases short, with 18 bases between. The germline gives CDR1 SEHNR, CDR2 FQNEAQ (reference sequence). The length of the CDR3 is 17 residues. Here the CDR3 DNA reads TGTGCCAGCAGCTTAGGTGGGGGACACCCCCACTATCAGCCCCAGCATTTT. It translates to CASSLGGGHPHYQPQHF.

This clonotype was picked up many times. The chain couples TRBV5-1 to TRBJ2-3; D remains ambiguous. V was clipped by 4 bases and J by 0 bases, with 12 bases between them. The CDR3 loop spans 15 amino acids. Germline V CDR1 and CDR2: SGHRS, YFSETQ. For the CDR3, the DNA is TGCGCCAGCAGCGCGGACGGCGCTAGCACAGATACGCAGTATTTT. Translated, it gives CASSADGASTDTQYF.

This clonotype was seen ten or more times. The chain links TRBV19 to TRBJ1-1; 10 nucleotides align to TRBD1. Germline V gene data show CDR1 as LNHDA and CDR2 as SQIVND (reference sequence). This CDR3 has 13 amino acids. V shed 6 bases, J shed 4 bases, and the junction held 2 bases outside the gene matches. CDR3 sequence (DNA): TGTGCCAGTAGGACAGGGGGCATCACTGAAGCTTTCTTT. It is translated as CASRTGGITEAFF.

This clonotype showed up many times. The genes are TRBV20-1 and TRBJ2-7, with D perhaps matching TRBD1 or TRBD2 (5 bases each). Germline CDR1 is DFQATT and CDR2 is SNEGSKA (reference sequence). V was shortened by 6 bases and J by 6 bases, with 12 bases between the two germline ends. The CDR3 spans 11 residues. The DNA for the CDR3 is TGCAGTGCAGGGGACGGTCGCGAGCAGTACTTC. It yields the protein CSAGDGREQYF.

This clonotype was recorded many times. A read error may produce the germline difference seen at one junction end. V is TRBV27 and J is TRBJ2-1; 9 bases align to TRBD1. The CDR3 contains 13 residues. Germline CDR1 reads MNHEY; CDR2 reads SMNVEV (reference sequence). The CDR3 DNA reads as TGTGCCAGCAGTTTCCTCCCCGGACAGGGGTGGCTCTTC. Its translation is CASSFLPGQGWLF.

CDR3 amino acids: CASSGRAVSYEQYF. DNA of the CDR3: TGTGCCAGCAGTGGCAGGGCGGTCTCCTACGAGCAGTACTTC. The V gene is TRBV28, the J gene TRBJ2-7; D perhaps matches TRBD1 (5 bases). Germline V gene data show CDR1 as MDHEN and CDR2 as SYDVKM. The CDR3 spans 14 residues. V gave up 5 bases and J gave up 0 bases, with 11 bases separating them. Full variable domain (outside the CDR3, taken from reference TRBV28 and TRBJ2-7): DVKVTQSSRYLVKRTGEKVFLECVQDMDHENMFWYRQDPGLGLRLIYFSYDVKMKEKGDIPEGYSVSREKKERFSLILESASTNQTSMYLCASSGRAVSYEQYFGPGTRLTVT.

This clonotype was detected ten times or more. The chain has TRBV5-1 and TRBJ2-5, with 8 positions matching TRBD2. The V gene's germline CDR1 is SGHRS and CDR2 YFSETQ. J gave up 0 bases and V 5 bases, and 6 bases lay outside the gene matches. The CDR3 sequence is 15 residues long. CDR3 sequence: CASSSPSGYQETQYF. In nucleotides, the CDR3 is TGCGCCAGCAGTAGCCCTAGCGGGTACCAAGAGACCCAGTACTTC.

This clonotype came up a few times. This chain links TRBV5-1 with TRBJ2-7, with D perhaps matching TRBD1 or TRBD2 (7 bases each). The CDR3 spans 13 residues. V was clipped by 3 bases and J by 4 bases, with 11 bases between them. Germline V gives CDR1 SGHRS, CDR2 YFSETQ. CDR3 amino acids: CASSSRGGYEQYF. CDR3 in DNA: TGCGCCAGCAGCTCCAGGGGGGGGTACGAGCAGTACTTC. The variable domain in full, completed from reference TRBV5-1 and TRBJ2-7, reads KAGVTQTPRYLIKTRGQQVTLSCSPISGHRSVSWYQQTPGQGLQFLFEYFSETQRNKGNFPGRFSGRQFSNSRSEMNVSTLELGDSALYLCASSSRGGYEQYFGPGTRLTVT.

Only a few counts were recorded for this clonotype. The chain employs TRBV29-1 and TRBJ2-7; 10 positions agree with TRBD2. This CDR3 spans 16 amino acids. V shed 2 bases and J 3 bases; nucleotides not matched to a gene: 10. CDR1 is SQVTM and CDR2 is ANQGSEA in the germline V gene. CDR3 sequence: CSVESWTSGVYYEQYF. For the CDR3, the DNA is TGCAGCGTTGAATCGTGGACTAGCGGAGTTTACTACGAGCAGTACTTC.

This clonotype was recorded at least ten times. The chain recombines TRBV10-1 with TRBJ2-2; D gene uncertain. There are 13 residues in the CDR3. V shed 5 bases and J shed 6 bases, with 10 bases lying between them. Germline V gene lookup returns CDR1 WNHNN and CDR2 SYGVQD (reference sequence). CDR3 bases: TGCGCCAGCAGTAAGGGCCTAGCCGGGGAGCTGTTTTTT. It is translated as CASSKGLAGELFF.

There are many counts of this clonotype. The chain recombines TRBV19 with TRBJ2-1, with D tentatively TRBD1 or TRBD2 (5 bases each). This CDR3 contains 15 residues. Germline V gene sequence: CDR1 LNHDA, CDR2 SQIVND (reference sequence). Trimming shortened V by 1 base and J by 7 bases, and 14 bases separated the two germline ends. The CDR3 sequence: CASSIVGGAMNEQFF. In nucleotides, the CDR3 is TGTGCCAGTAGTATAGTTGGGGGAGCGATGAATGAGCAGTTCTTC.

In this sample, this clonotype turned up many times. V gene TRBV6-5 combines with J gene TRBJ2-7; D unresolved. Trimming stripped 6 bases from V and 2 bases from J, with 11 bases between. In germline, CDR1 is MNHEY, CDR2 SVGAGI. The CDR3 covers 13 residues. The CDR3, as DNA: TGTGCCAGCAGAAGAGGCAGTACCTACGAGCAGTACTTC. Residues: CASRRGSTYEQYF.

This clonotype has a count of ten or more. The chain couples TRBV29-1 to TRBJ2-3; 10 bases map to TRBD2. V shed 8 bases, J shed 2 bases, and the junction held 7 bases outside the gene matches. This CDR3 is 14 amino acids long. Germline V CDR1 and CDR2: SQVTM, ANQGSEA. DNA for the CDR3: TGCAGCTCCTCCGGGACTAGCGACACAGATACGCAGTATTTT. This sequence encodes CSSSGTSDTDTQYF.